The 23 T cell receptor beta chains below all came from one sample that was sequenced in a study of blood T cell repertoires in COVID-19. TCRdb keeps only in-frame clones here, not all; method: immunoSEQ multiplex PCR. The sample lists about 360,000 clones, around 87% occurring once. Sequenced: peripheral blood. The source of these receptors is a human donor in a cohort sampled during active COVID-19.

The rearrangement uses TRBV3-1 (or the pseudogene TRBV3-2) and TRBJ2-3; 11 bases fit TRBD1. Germline lookup yields CDR1 LGHDT and CDR2 YNNKEL (reference sequence). V was clipped by 4 bases and J by 4 bases; unmatched bases: 4. The CDR3 extends over 15 amino acids. The CDR3 protein is CASSRRTGGSDTQYF. Here the CDR3 DNA reads TGTGCCAGCAGCCGTCGGACAGGGGGCTCAGATACGCAGTATTTT.

The rearrangement links TRBV7-6 to TRBJ2-3, with TRBD2 as a possible D gene (5 bases). Trimming shortened V by 5 bases and J by 1 base, and 16 bases separated the two germline ends. Germline V lookup: CDR1 SGHVS, CDR2 FNYEAQ. CDR3 length: 16 amino acids. In DNA, the CDR3 is TGTGCCAGCAGCCGAGGCCGGGGTAGGGGCACAGATACGCAGTATTTT. Protein product: CASSRGRGRGTDTQYF.

The chain links TRBV10-1 to TRBJ1-5; tentatively, D is TRBD1 (5 bases). V lost 8 bases to trimming and J lost 1 base, with 12 bases between them. The germline V gene encodes CDR1 WNHNN and CDR2 SYGVQD (reference sequence). The CDR3 length is 14 residues. The CDR3 DNA reads TGCGCCAGCCCGGACCGGGGGAGCAATCAGCCCCAGCATTTT. As protein: CASPDRGSNQPQHF.

The rearrangement joins TRBV11-2 to TRBJ1-2, with 11 nucleotides matching TRBD1. This CDR3 region has 15 residues. Germline assignment: CDR1 SGHAT and CDR2 FQNNGV. After removal of 5 bases from V and 9 bases from J, the junction contained 11 bases not matched to a gene. CDR3 sequence: CASSIPYRDRGSYTF. The CDR3 DNA follows: TGTGCCAGCAGCATCCCCTACCGGGACAGGGGGAGCTACACCTTC.

The J gene is TRBJ1-5, the V gene TRBV29-1; TRBD1 agrees at 8 bases. CDR1 and CDR2 (germline): SQVTM, ANQGSEA. V was pared by 3 bases and J by 5 bases, with 9 bases of the junction left unmatched. The CDR3 length is 15 residues. The CDR3 region has the DNA TGCAGCGTTGAGACGACAGGGGAGCTTGATCAGCCCCAGCATTTT. Its protein product is CSVETTGELDQPQHF.

In its sample, this clone was seen once. The V gene is TRBV6-5, the J gene TRBJ2-5; 9 nucleotides agree with TRBD1. The CDR3 sequence is 15 residues long. Germline V gene data show CDR1 as MNHEY and CDR2 as SVGAGI. Trimming at V came to 2 bases and at J to 4 bases, leaving 5 bases not matched to a gene. Here the CDR3 reads CASSYGTGSGETQYF. The CDR3 region has the DNA TGTGCCAGCAGTTACGGGACAGGGTCTGGAGAGACCCAGTACTTC.

The chain uses TRBV28 and TRBJ1-5, with 9 bases identical to TRBD1. The germline V gene has CDR1 MDHEN and CDR2 SYDVKM. V was pared by 8 bases and J by 5 bases, with 10 bases of the junction left unmatched. This CDR3 contains 15 residues. The CDR3 region is CASVTGTGFDQPQHF. The DNA for the CDR3 is TGTGCCAGCGTGACCGGGACAGGGTTCGATCAGCCCCAGCATTTT.

The chain combines TRBV11-2 with TRBJ2-7, with 11 bases matching TRBD2. The CDR3 loop spans 15 amino acids. Per germline, CDR1 SGHAT and CDR2 FQNNGV. Trimming at V came to 5 bases and at J to 0 bases, leaving 3 bases not matched to a gene. The CDR3 region is CASSELAGVSYEQYF. The CDR3, as DNA: TGTGCCAGCAGCGAACTAGCGGGGGTCTCCTACGAGCAGTACTTC.

The gene calls are TRBV14 and TRBJ2-1, with 7 bases fitting TRBD1. The CDR3 runs 15 residues. The germline CDR1 and CDR2 sequences are SGHDN and FVKESK. With 4 bases clipped from V and 6 bases from J, the junction kept 9 bases outside the gene matches. Here the CDR3 reads CASSLPGQRFNEQFF. The DNA for the CDR3 is TGTGCCAGCAGCCTTCCGGGACAGAGATTCAATGAGCAGTTCTTC.

About this clone itself: In the same sample, other DNA sequences code for this CDR3. This sequence joins TRBV7-8 and TRBJ2-5, with 12 positions matching TRBD2. With 5 bases clipped from V and 3 bases from J, the junction kept 1 base outside the gene matches. CDR3 size: 14 residues. Germline-derived CDR1 and CDR2 are SGHVS and FQNEAQ. In nucleotides, the CDR3 is TGTGCCAGCAGCCGACTAGCGGGGGAAGAGACCCAGTACTTC. Translating it yields CASSRLAGEETQYF.

The chain links TRBV9 to TRBJ2-5; 7 bases align to TRBD2. From germline, CDR1 is SGDLS and CDR2 YYNGEE. The CDR3 consists of 15 residues. Trimming at V came to 2 bases and at J to 2 bases, leaving 6 bases not matched to a gene. This chain's CDR3 is CASSVRASGQETQYF. CDR3 bases: TGTGCCAGCAGCGTCCGGGCTAGCGGACAAGAGACCCAGTACTTC.

The V gene is TRBV27, the J gene TRBJ2-6; 10 bases agree with TRBD1. Unmatched junction bases numbered 3, after V lost 0 bases and J lost 1 base. The V gene's germline CDR1 is MNHEY and CDR2 SMNVEV (reference sequence). The CDR3 runs 18 residues. The CDR3 loop is CASSLSWTGGSGANVLTF. The CDR3 region has the DNA TGTGCCAGCAGTTTATCATGGACAGGGGGGTCTGGGGCCAACGTCCTGACTTTC.

The chain joins TRBV6-5 to TRBJ2-1; 8 bases align to TRBD2. CDR1 is MNHEY, CDR2 SVGAGI, per germline. CDR3 length: 15 amino acids. The trim removed 4 bases at V and 3 bases at J, leaving 5 bases unmatched. The CDR3 sequence: CASSSAGTSYNEQFF. The DNA for the CDR3 is TGTGCCAGCAGTTCCGCCGGGACTAGCTACAATGAGCAGTTCTTC.

The CDR3 is CAWSRSQYSTDTQYF. For the CDR3, the DNA is TGTGCCTGGAGCCGCTCACAGTATAGCACAGATACGCAGTATTTT. The J gene is TRBJ2-3, the V gene TRBV30; no definite D call. Germline CDR1 is GTSNPN and CDR2 is SVGIG (reference sequence). There are 15 residues in the CDR3. V gave up 3 bases and J gave up 0 bases, with 13 bases separating them. Full variable domain (missing parts from reference TRBV30 and TRBJ2-3): SQTIHQWPATLVQPVGSPLSLECTVEGTSNPNLYWYRQAAGRGLQLLFYSVGIGQISSEVPQNLSASRPQDRQFILSSKKLLLSDSGFYLCAWSRSQYSTDTQYFGPGTRLTVL.

The rearrangement joins TRBV4-1 to TRBJ2-7, with D possibly matching TRBD1 (6 bases). From germline, CDR1 is MGHRA and CDR2 YSYEKL. V shed 2 bases and J shed 6 bases, with 14 bases lying between them. This CDR3 has 14 amino acids. CDR3 sequence reads: CASSQPHRVSEQYF. CDR3 coding DNA: TGCGCCAGCAGCCAACCCCACAGGGTATCCGAGCAGTACTTC.

In DNA form, the CDR3 reads TGTGCCAGCAGCGTAGCAGGAGGGGTTGAGCAGTTCTTC. Translated: CASSVAGGVEQFF. The V gene is TRBV9, the J gene TRBJ2-1; possible D gene TRBD2, 6 bases. The CDR3 spans 13 residues. The V and J ends lost 0 bases and 9 bases respectively, with 10 bases between them. Per germline, CDR1 SGDLS and CDR2 YYNGEE.

This clone was recorded once. Other DNA sequences in the sample encode the same CDR3. The chain has TRBV9 and TRBJ2-5; the D gene is possibly TRBD2 (5 bases). Trimming took 0 bases from V and 4 from J, leaving 7 bases between them. The CDR3 runs 13 residues. The germline V gene has CDR1 SGDLS and CDR2 YYNGEE. The CDR3 coding sequence is TGTGCCAGCAGCGTAGGAGAGGGAGAGACCCAGTACTTC. As protein: CASSVGEGETQYF. Drawing the rest from reference TRBV9 and TRBJ2-5, the complete variable domain is DSGVTQTPKHLITATGQRVTLRCSPRSGDLSVYWYQQSLDQGLQFLIQYYNGEERAKGNILERFSAQQFPDLHSELNLSSLELGDSALYFCASSVGEGETQYFGPGTRLLVL.

This sequence joins TRBV19 and TRBJ2-1; D unresolved. The CDR3 contains 14 residues. Germline assignment: CDR1 LNHDA and CDR2 SQIVND (reference sequence). With 0 bases removed from V and 9 bases from J, the gap between germline ends came to 12 bases. CDR3 in DNA: TGTGCCAGTAGTATAGACCCCTACTATTCTGAGCAGTTCTTC. It is translated as CASSIDPYYSEQFF.

This clone was found a few times. J is TRBJ2-2 and V is TRBV27, with D possibly matching TRBD1 (6 bases). The CDR3 contains 15 residues. The germline V gene has CDR1 MNHEY and CDR2 SMNVEV (reference sequence). V was clipped by 6 bases and J by 0 bases, with 11 bases between them. The DNA of the CDR3 is TGTGCCAGCAGGACAAACAGGGCGAACACCGGGGAGCTGTTTTTT. As protein: CASRTNRANTGELFF.

This clone was observed a single time. This sequence joins TRBV11-1 and TRBJ2-2; 8 nucleotides align to TRBD2. Looked up from germline, CDR1 is SGHAT and CDR2 is FQDESV (reference sequence). The trim removed 5 bases at V and 8 bases at J, leaving 10 bases unmatched. This CDR3 comprises 15 residues. Here the CDR3 reads CASSPGRGLEGELFF. CDR3 nucleotides: TGTGCCAGCAGCCCCGGGAGGGGACTGGAGGGGGAGCTGTTTTTT. The whole variable domain, remainder taken from reference TRBV11-1 and TRBJ2-2, is EAEVAQSPRYKITEKSQAVAFWCDPISGHATLYWYRQILGQGPELLVQFQDESVVDDSQLPKDRFSAERLKGVDSTLKIQPAELGDSAMYLCASSPGRGLEGELFFGEGSRLTVL.

The chain is built from TRBV15 and TRBJ1-5; D is ambiguous. This CDR3 spans 13 amino acids. Germline V CDR1 and CDR2: LNHNV, YYDKDF (reference sequence). V lost 2 bases to trimming and J lost 2 bases, with 4 bases between them. In DNA, the CDR3 is TGTGCCACCAGCAGAAGCGGCAATCAGCCCCAGCATTTT. This translates into CATSRSGNQPQHF.

The chain uses TRBV27 and TRBJ2-5; 7 nucleotides match TRBD1. CDR1 and CDR2 from the germline V gene are MNHEY and SMNVEV (reference sequence). The CDR3 spans 13 residues. V shed 2 bases and J 3 bases; nucleotides not matched to a gene: 0. The CDR3 sequence is CASSLDREETQYF. CDR3 in DNA: TGTGCCAGCAGTTTAGACAGGGAAGAGACCCAGTACTTC.

The chain carries TRBV30 and TRBJ1-1; the D gene is possibly TRBD1 (6 bases). The germline gives CDR1 GTSNPN, CDR2 SVGIG (reference sequence). The V and J ends lost 3 bases and 1 base respectively, with 12 bases between them. The CDR3 contains 14 residues. The CDR3 nucleotides read TGTGCCTGGAGGACGGGCAGGGGGAACACTGAAGCTTTCTTT. Its protein product is CAWRTGRGNTEAFF.